These 15 T cell receptor beta chains came from one sample sequenced in a study of read filtering for tumor transcriptome and immune sequencing. The library was built from about 400 ng RNA with molecular barcoded adaptors for alpha/delta and beta/gamma chains. TCRdb re-called the reads through MiXCR, storing one row per CDR3 protein. This table has 43,000 or so distinct CDR3 sequences, 20% appearing once. The specimen was a population of CD138-negative cells sorted from bone marrow. These receptors originate from a donor aged 40 or older with multiple myeloma.

Notes on this clonotype: One base separates it from a far larger clone, so it is likely a read error. This chain connects TRBV30 to TRBJ1-4, with a tentative D call TRBD2 (6 bases). The tail of the sequence fits TRBJ2-3 better, so the J call may be wrong. CDR3 length equals 15 residues. From germline, CDR1 is GTSNPN and CDR2 SVGIG (reference sequence). The chain's CDR3 is CAWSDRDSFTGTQYF. As DNA, the CDR3 is TGTGCCTGGAGCGACCGGGACTCGTTCACAGGTACGCAGTATTTT.

Ten or more counts support this clonotype. CDR3 amino acids: CSVFHSMNTEAFF. For the CDR3, the DNA is TGCAGCGTTTTCCATAGCATGAACACTGAAGCTTTCTTT. The V gene is TRBV29-1, the J gene TRBJ1-1; D not certain. V lost 5 bases, J lost 0 bases, and 10 bases lay in between. The CDR3 spans 13 residues. CDR1 and CDR2 from the germline V gene are SQVTM and ANQGSEA.

This clonotype was counted between two and nine times. This rearrangement joins TRBV19 to TRBJ2-7; TRBD2 matches at 8 bases. The germline gives CDR1 LNHDA, CDR2 SQIVND (reference sequence). The CDR3 is 13 residues long. V trimming: 6 bases; J trimming: 2 bases; junction bases outside the gene matches: 3. The CDR3 region has the DNA TGTGCCAGTAGCACTAGCGGTGCCTACGAGCAGTACTTC. Protein: CASSTSGAYEQYF.

V is TRBV29-1 and J is TRBJ2-1, with TRBD2 as a possible D gene (6 bases). Between the trimmed V and J ends, which lost 6 bases and 5 bases, there was a span of 11 bases. The CDR3 extends over 12 amino acids. Germline loops: CDR1 SQVTM, CDR2 ANQGSEA. CDR3 sequence reads: CSVIPGDNEQFF. CDR3 nucleotides: TGCAGCGTCATACCGGGGGACAATGAGCAGTTCTTC.

This clonotype appeared many times. The gene calls are TRBV29-1 and TRBJ2-3; 10 positions match TRBD1. The germline V gene encodes CDR1 SQVTM and CDR2 ANQGSEA. Trimming took 1 base from V and 3 from J; bases not matched to a gene: 1. This CDR3 has 14 amino acids. In DNA form, the CDR3 reads TGCAGCGTTGAAGGGGGACAGGGGACAGATACGCAGTATTTT. The encoded protein is CSVEGGQGTDTQYF.

Of note for this clonotype: This may be a read error, as it is one base from a much larger clone. This chain connects TRBV4-3 to TRBJ1-2; TRBD1 aligns across 9 bases. Germline assignment: CDR1 LGHNA and CDR2 YSLEER. This CDR3 has 17 amino acids. The DNA of the CDR3 is TGCGCCAGAAGCCAAGGACAGGGGAGTACCCTATCGGAGGGCTACACCTTC. This encodes CARSQGQGSTLSEGYTF.

At least ten counts were recorded for this clonotype. The chain employs TRBV7-2 and TRBJ2-4, with TRBD2 as a possible D gene (6 bases). Per the germline V gene, CDR1 is SGHTA and CDR2 is FQGNSA. V was trimmed by 1 base and J by 15 bases, leaving 13 bases between them. This CDR3 contains 12 residues. As DNA, the CDR3 is TGTGCCAGCAGCTTAGAGGAGGGAGTAAGGTACTTC. This encodes CASSLEEGVRYF.

This clonotype was detected ten times or more. The rearrangement links TRBV7-6 to TRBJ2-3, with 13 nucleotides matching TRBD2. This CDR3 is built from 17 residues. With V trimmed by 5 bases and J by 1 base, 6 bases remained unmatched. Germline loops: CDR1 SGHVS, CDR2 FNYEAQ. CDR3 sequence: CASSGTSGTQGTDTQYF. The CDR3 coding sequence is TGTGCCAGCAGCGGGACTAGCGGGACCCAAGGCACAGATACGCAGTATTTT.

There are many counts of this clonotype. The chain is built from TRBV5-6 and TRBJ2-1; maybe TRBD2 (6 bases). V lost 6 bases and J lost 0, with 16 bases in between. The germline CDR1 and CDR2 sequences are SGHDT and YYEEEE. CDR3 length: 16 residues. DNA of the CDR3: TGTGCCAGCACCGACCTCGAGACTAGCTCCTACAATGAGCAGTTCTTC. This gives the protein CASTDLETSSYNEQFF. Full variable domain (missing parts from reference TRBV5-6 and TRBJ2-1): DAGVTQSPTHLIKTRGQQVTLRCSPKSGHDTVSWYQQALGQGPQFIFQYYEEEERQRGNFPDRFSGHQFPNYSSELNVNALLLGDSALYLCASTDLETSSYNEQFFGPGTRLTVL.

There are many counts of this clonotype. CDR3 sequence (DNA): TGTGCCAGCAGCTTAGTGGAAAATCAGCCCCAGCATTTT. Its protein product is CASSLVENQPQHF. The chain combines TRBV7-9 with TRBJ1-5; D unresolved. Germline V gene sequence: CDR1 SEHNR, CDR2 FQNEAQ (reference sequence). The V gene lost 1 base and the J gene lost 4 bases, with 5 bases spanning the gap. The length of the CDR3 is 13 residues.

The chain carries TRBV9 and TRBJ2-1; D not certain. Germline V lookup: CDR1 SGDLS, CDR2 YYNGEE. The CDR3 has 14 amino acids. Trimming took 2 bases from V and 5 from J, leaving 11 bases between them. CDR3 sequence reads: CASSVSTNDNEQFF. CDR3 coding DNA: TGTGCCAGCAGCGTTAGTACTAATGACAATGAGCAGTTCTTC. Looking up the rest from reference TRBV9 and TRBJ2-1 gives the full variable domain: DSGVTQTPKHLITATGQRVTLRCSPRSGDLSVYWYQQSLDQGLQFLIQYYNGEERAKGNILERFSAQQFPDLHSELNLSSLELGDSALYFCASSVSTNDNEQFFGPGTRLTVL.

This clonotype appeared many times. The rearrangement joins TRBV18 to TRBJ1-1; the D is unclear. Germline CDR1 and CDR2: KGHSH and LQKENI. Between the trimmed V and J ends, which lost 3 bases and 0 bases, there was a span of 8 bases. The CDR3 runs to 14 residues. DNA for the CDR3: TGTGCCAGCTCACCGGTTTCGATGAACACTGAAGCTTTCTTT. Amino acids: CASSPVSMNTEAFF.

This clonotype was found many times. The J gene is TRBJ2-7, the V gene TRBV23-1, with 7 nucleotides matching TRBD1. TRBV23-1 is annotated as an ORF whose role is uncertain. Trimming removed 6 bases from V and 7 bases from J; junction bases left unmatched: 12. The CDR3 contains 14 residues. CDR3 bases: TGCGCCAGCAGCCAGGAGAGGGGGCTAGAAGAGCAGTACTTC. Translated: CASSQERGLEEQYF.

This clonotype was recorded at least ten times. The chain carries TRBV2 and TRBJ1-5; possible D gene TRBD1, 5 bases. Trimming removed 3 bases at V and 5 bases at J, with 17 bases between. The CDR3 contains 16 residues. The germline V gene has CDR1 SNHLY and CDR2 FYNNEI. CDR3: CASSEVSGRVHQPQHF. The CDR3 nucleotides read TGTGCCAGCAGTGAGGTTTCAGGGAGGGTACATCAGCCCCAGCATTTT.

In its sample, this clonotype was seen a few times. The CDR3 spells CASSFVGQPQHF. The CDR3 region has the DNA TGTGCCAGCAGCTTTGTAGGGCAGCCCCAGCATTTT. This rearrangement joins TRBV7-2 to TRBJ1-5; unclear D gene. Germline V gives CDR1 SGHTA, CDR2 FQGNSA. V was clipped by 3 bases and J by 7 bases, with 7 bases between them. The CDR3 spans 12 residues.